These 18 T cell receptor beta chains share one sample of origin, sequenced in a study of CD8 T cells in ankylosing spondylitis. Their target antigens are unknown. TCRdb fed the 5' RACE reads into MiXCR, producing one record per CDR3 protein. Of approximately 540,000 distinct CDR3 sequences in the sample, about 13% are singletons; the top ten hold under 7.5%. General study findings and limits: Characteristic of ankylosing spondylitis blood, it appeared, was a TCR beta motif comprising roughly 8 highly homologous variants.

The source material was blood, either unsorted or a sorted T cell fraction (not recorded which). These receptors were obtained from a male donor with ankylosing spondylitis.

The genes are TRBV5-4 and TRBJ2-3, with D perhaps TRBD2 (7 bases). CDR1 SGHNT and CDR2 YYREEE come from the germline V gene (reference sequence). V was shortened by 3 bases and J by 2 bases, with 16 bases between the two germline ends. This CDR3 has 16 residues. DNA of the CDR3: TGTGCCAGCAGCTGGGGGCTAGCGGACGACACAGATACGCAGTATTTT. Amino acid sequence: CASSWGLADDTDTQYF.

The chain has TRBV11-2 and TRBJ1-2; 8 bases are a match to TRBD1. The length of the CDR3 is 15 residues. Per the germline V gene, CDR1 is SGHAT and CDR2 is FQNNGV. The trim removed 1 base at V and 2 bases at J, leaving 3 bases unmatched. Here the CDR3 DNA reads TGTGCCAGCAGCTTAGCCCGGACAGGGAACTATGGCTACACCTTC. It is translated as CASSLARTGNYGYTF. The full variable domain, rest sourced from reference TRBV11-2 and TRBJ1-2, is EAGVAQSPRYKIIEKRQSVAFWCNPISGHATLYWYQQILGQGPKLLIQFQNNGVVDDSQLPKDRFSAERLKGVDSTLKIQPAKLEDSAVYLCASSLARTGNYGYTFGSGTRLTVV.

V and J are TRBV6-6 and TRBJ1-6; D gene ambiguous. The CDR3 loop spans 13 amino acids. Trimming cost V 0 bases and J 8 bases, with 5 bases left between them. Germline lookup yields CDR1 MNHNY and CDR2 SVGAGI (reference sequence). CDR3: CASSYSTDSPLHF. Written as DNA, the CDR3 is TGTGCCAGCAGTTACTCGACCGATTCACCCCTCCACTTT.

This clonotype was recorded many times. The chain employs TRBV11-2 and TRBJ2-5, with TRBD2 as a possible D gene (6 bases). Germline-derived CDR1 and CDR2 are SGHAT and FQNNGV. This CDR3 comprises 14 residues. V was trimmed by 3 bases and J by 4 bases, leaving 12 bases between them. The CDR3 here is CASSFFGGGETQYF. The CDR3 DNA reads as TGTGCCAGCAGCTTTTTTGGGGGAGGAGAGACCCAGTACTTC.

The rearrangement uses TRBV27 and TRBJ1-6; TRBD1 matches 9 bases. J lost 8 bases, V lost 5 bases, and 7 bases had no gene match. CDR3 length: 15 residues. The germline gives CDR1 MNHEY, CDR2 SMNVEV (reference sequence). In nucleotides, the CDR3 is TGTGCCAGCAGTCCATACAGGGGGCCTGATTCACCCCTCCACTTT. Translated, it gives CASSPYRGPDSPLHF.

This clonotype was detected a few times. This chain uses TRBV5-1 with TRBJ2-1; 14 bases are shared with TRBD2. CDR3 size: 16 residues. J lost 5 bases, V lost 4 bases, and 5 bases had no gene match. Germline V gene sequence: CDR1 SGHRS, CDR2 YFSETQ. DNA for the CDR3: TGCGCCAGCAGCAGGACTAGCGGGAGGCCGAACAATGAGCAGTTCTTC. Its translation is CASSRTSGRPNNEQFF. The full variable domain, rest sourced from reference TRBV5-1 and TRBJ2-1, is KAGVTQTPRYLIKTRGQQVTLSCSPISGHRSVSWYQQTPGQGLQFLFEYFSETQRNKGNFPGRFSGRQFSNSRSEMNVSTLELGDSALYLCASSRTSGRPNNEQFFGPGTRLTVL.

This chain links TRBV27 with TRBJ2-1, with 10 nucleotides matching TRBD2. Germline values: CDR1 MNHEY, CDR2 SMNVEV (reference sequence). The CDR3 length is 16 residues. Trimming removed 4 bases from V and 4 bases from J; junction bases left unmatched: 7. The chain's CDR3 is CASSSPASGSYNEQFF. In DNA form, the CDR3 reads TGTGCCAGCAGTTCCCCGGCTAGCGGGAGTTACAATGAGCAGTTCTTC.

This chain links TRBV9 with TRBJ2-2; 8 bases fit TRBD1. CDR1 and CDR2 (germline): SGDLS, YYNGEE. Trimming cost V 2 bases and J 9 bases; bases outside gene matches: 6. This CDR3 region has 14 residues. The CDR3 bases are TGTGCCAGCAGCGTCCGGGACAGGAGCCGGGAGCTGTTTTTT. Translating it yields CASSVRDRSRELFF. The whole variable domain, filled in from reference TRBV9 and TRBJ2-2, reads DSGVTQTPKHLITATGQRVTLRCSPRSGDLSVYWYQQSLDQGLQFLIQYYNGEERAKGNILERFSAQQFPDLHSELNLSSLELGDSALYFCASSVRDRSRELFFGEGSRLTVL.

J is TRBJ2-2 and V is TRBV30; TRBD2 aligns across 8 bases. The CDR3 extends over 15 amino acids. Trimming removed 0 bases from V and 3 bases from J; junction bases left unmatched: 3. CDR1 is GTSNPN, CDR2 SVGIG, per germline (reference sequence). CDR3 loop: CAWSVRREDTGELFF. The CDR3 DNA reads TGTGCCTGGAGTGTACGGCGGGAGGACACCGGGGAGCTGTTTTTT.

J is TRBJ2-5 and V is TRBV7-2, with a tentative D call TRBD1 (6 bases). CDR3 length: 15 residues. CDR1 SGHTA and CDR2 FQGNSA come from the germline V gene. Trimming removed 0 bases at V and 2 bases at J, with 10 bases between. The CDR3 region is CASSLARTEQETQYF. CDR3 nucleotides: TGTGCCAGCAGCTTAGCGAGGACAGAACAAGAGACCCAGTACTTC.

This clonotype was seen a handful of times. J is TRBJ2-7 and V is TRBV7-4, with 12 bases fitting TRBD2. This CDR3 region has 18 residues. V gave up 3 bases and J gave up 4 bases; unmatched junction bases: 13. The V gene's germline CDR1 is SGHVT and CDR2 SQSDAQ. CDR3 in amino acids: CASSFTRTSGNSGYEQYV. CDR3 nucleotides: TGTGCCAGCAGCTTTACGCGGACTAGCGGGAACTCGGGGTACGAGCAGTACGTC.

This rearrangement joins TRBV2 to TRBJ2-1; 7 positions match TRBD2. After removal of 5 bases from V and 2 bases from J, the junction contained 6 bases not matched to a gene. The CDR3 has 15 amino acids. CDR1 and CDR2 (germline): SNHLY, FYNNEI. The CDR3 DNA is TGTGCCAGCAGTCTGCTCAGCGGGGCCTACAATGAGCAGTTCTTC. As protein: CASSLLSGAYNEQFF.

This clonotype was detected only a few times. The CDR3 protein is CASQTSGSSSTDTQYF. The DNA for the CDR3 is TGTGCCAGCCAGACTAGCGGGAGTTCTAGCACAGATACGCAGTATTTT. The chain links TRBV12-3 or TRBV12-4 to TRBJ2-3, with 12 bases identical to TRBD2. The CDR3 length is 16 residues. J lost 0 bases, V lost 8 bases, and 6 bases had no gene match.

This clonotype was recorded a few times. The J gene is TRBJ1-2, the V gene TRBV5-1; 7 nucleotides match TRBD1. The CDR3 is made up of 15 amino acids. From germline, CDR1 is SGHRS and CDR2 YFSETQ. V was pared by 4 bases and J by 3 bases, with 9 bases of the junction left unmatched. CDR3 in amino acids: CASSPEGAPDYGYTF. The CDR3 bases are TGCGCCAGCAGCCCGGAGGGGGCTCCTGACTATGGCTACACCTTC.

This rearrangement joins TRBV5-1 to TRBJ1-2, with a weak D call TRBD1 (6 bases). This CDR3 has 13 residues. CDR1 is SGHRS, CDR2 YFSETQ, per germline. The V end lost 7 bases, the J end lost 5 bases, and 15 bases lay between the germline ends. CDR3 in DNA: TGCGCCAGCGGGGGGGCGCCTGGTTATGGCTACACCTTC. This gives the protein CASGGAPGYGYTF. The complete variable domain, with remaining parts taken from reference TRBV5-1 and TRBJ1-2, reads KAGVTQTPRYLIKTRGQQVTLSCSPISGHRSVSWYQQTPGQGLQFLFEYFSETQRNKGNFPGRFSGRQFSNSRSEMNVSTLELGDSALYLCASGGAPGYGYTFGSGTRLTVV.

This clonotype was detected only a few times. The chain is built from TRBV18 and TRBJ1-2, with a possible D match to TRBD1 (6 bases). CDR1 and CDR2 (germline): KGHSH, LQKENI. The CDR3 extends over 14 amino acids. The V and J ends lost 6 bases and 8 bases respectively, with 19 bases between them. Here the CDR3 DNA reads TGTGCCAGCTCCCCTGAGGGGCAGGGGAGCGGCTACACCTTC. Protein sequence: CASSPEGQGSGYTF.

A few counts support this clonotype. The chain links TRBV7-2 to TRBJ1-2, with D perhaps TRBD1 (6 bases). Germline assignment: CDR1 SGHTA and CDR2 FQGNSA. This CDR3 is built from 16 residues. Deletions cut 5 bases from V and 0 bases from J, with 16 bases between. The CDR3 region is CASSQIQGETNYGYTF. The DNA for the CDR3 is TGTGCCAGCAGCCAGATACAGGGAGAGACTAACTATGGCTACACCTTC.

J is TRBJ2-3 and V is TRBV5-1; 8 positions agree with TRBD2. Trimming removed 0 bases from V and 2 bases from J; junction bases left unmatched: 2. CDR1 is SGHRS and CDR2 is YFSETQ in the germline V gene. The CDR3 totals 15 residues. DNA of the CDR3: TGCGCCAGCAGCTTGGGTAGCGGGACCACAGATACGCAGTATTTT. Translation: CASSLGSGTTDTQYF. Full variable domain (missing parts from reference TRBV5-1 and TRBJ2-3): KAGVTQTPRYLIKTRGQQVTLSCSPISGHRSVSWYQQTPGQGLQFLFEYFSETQRNKGNFPGRFSGRQFSNSRSEMNVSTLELGDSALYLCASSLGSGTTDTQYFGPGTRLTVL.